This TCR beta chain was sequenced in a study of patients and donors after allogeneic stem cell transplantation. Looked up from germline, CDR1 is SNHLY and CDR2 is FYNNEI. This CDR3 region has 14 residues. Points on this clonotype: This may stem from a read error, because a much larger clone lies one nucleotide away.

Each CDR3 protein is one row after TCRdb ran MiXCR on the RT-PCR reads. The sample carries 900,000 to 1,000,000 distinct CDR3 sequences, 15% to 20% recorded once. The receptor was derived from a human donor who was either an allogeneic HSCT recipient or a stem cell or donor lymphocyte infusion donor (not recorded which). It is not recorded whose cells these are; they may come from a transplant donor. The chain has TRBV2 and TRBJ2-2, with D unresolved. Sequenced: blood, either unsorted or a sorted T cell fraction (not recorded which). CDR3 amino acids: CARSELRNTGELFF. CDR3 nucleotides: TGTGCCAGGAGTGAGCTGAGGAACACCGGGGAGCTGTTTTTT.